This T cell receptor (beta chain) was observed in a study of blood T cell repertoires in COVID-19 (dated by TCRdb to 2019 to 2021). Study-level background: Samples from collaborators originated in the United States, Italy and Spain and spanned both the acute and convalescent phases of COVID-19. The prospective study material was composed of cDNA or gDNA derived from T cells, B-cell-depleted T cells, or PBMCs. The dataset comprised deeply sampled blood TCRbeta repertoires from subjects exposed to, actively infected with, or recovered from COVID-19. The repertoires were released in a freely available public database meant as a resource for research on the immune response to SARS-CoV-2. The samples were drawn from the first 160 participants of the ongoing ImmuneRACE study and from 950 to 1,500 subjects provided by 6 global collaborators. A de-identified subject ID, COVID-19 status, age in years and sex were almost always included in the sample metadata. HLA class I and class II types, where available, came from metadata supplied by the sample provider rather than from assay-based typing.

Points the paper makes about the study in general: Clinical and demographic metadata were provided uncurated, with the amount varying by source and participant.

A second Seattle source provided samples from volunteer blood donors who had recovered from COVID-19. Whole blood was collected in K2EDTA tubes by collaborating institutions according to the institutions' own protocols. For TCRbeta analysis, collaborators shipped samples in one of three forms: frozen whole blood, isolated PBMCs, or DNA extracted from either of those sample types. The immunoSEQ Assay, a bias-controlled multiplex PCR, was used to amplify TCRbeta CDR3 regions from genomic DNA. The study's own analysis went as follows. The number of nucleated cells in each sample was estimated from the amplification of reference gene primers within the assay. To quantify the absolute abundance of each unique TCRbeta CDR3 rearrangement, sequence reads were collapsed and filtered. Productive Simpson clonality was computed per sample as the square root of Simpson's diversity index over productive rearrangements. This is the immuneACCESS table as TCRdb keeps it, with only in-frame sequences that have V and J called. A part of the clones is gone; compared with another copy, unresolved V genes explain less than half, and the rest is unexplained. Clone size and the V and J calls come from that table; the DNA yielded D and trimming. This sample comprises 310,000 or so clones, about 89% of them detected only once. Roughly 6.7% of the sample lies in the top ten.

V gives up 3 bases and J gives up 5 bases, and the segment between their germline ends measures 11 bases. There are 14 amino acids in the CDR3, from cysteine to phenylalanine inclusive. The CDR3 DNA has 42 bases and is translated from base 1. CDR1 is given as SGHTA and CDR2 as FQGNSA, both from the germline V gene. Concerning this clone itself: Its binding antigen is unknown. Base qualities are not at hand, and no much larger clone is one base apart.

This clonotype originated in a man younger than 35 who had recovered from COVID-19. Sequencing was performed on peripheral blood. Rearrangement joined TRBV7-2 to TRBJ2-1; TRBD1 could be the D gene, as 5 bases match. The nucleotides are TGTGCCAGCAGCTTGGCAGGGCTAAACAATGAGCAGTTCTTC. It encodes CASSLAGLNNEQFF.